This TCR beta chain was observed in a study of monozygotic twins with inflammatory bowel disease. The study's findings and limits: Concordant and discordant twins showed no difference in repertoire similarity, possibly from limited power.

The CDR3 runs to 19 residues. Germline V gene lookup returns CDR1 SGHAT and CDR2 FQNNGV. The UMIs contained a 6-nucleotide sample barcode. They were added by template switching during cDNA synthesis. TCRdb processed the 5' RACE reads again and assigns one entry to each CDR3 protein, with no DNA. This sample's table has about 300,000 distinct CDR3 sequences. Whole blood supplied total RNA, and T cells were not sorted. Details on this clonotype: Its antigen remains unidentified.

Sequenced sample: blood. This TCR came from a human donor with ulcerative colitis or Crohn's disease, or a healthy co-twin of an affected twin (not recorded which). The rearrangement links TRBV11-2 to TRBJ2-6; there is no DNA to check the TCRdb D call of TRBD2. The CDR3 sequence is CASSPQVRGGSGGANVLTF.